A single sample gave rise to the 12 T cell receptor beta chains below, sequenced in a study of regulatory T cells in long-lasting Graves disease. Time point indicated: newly diagnosed GD, antithyroid drugs for less than 3 months. The authors made the TCR library using RNA they extracted from PBMCs. To make TCR beta libraries, researchers used iRepertoire HTBI primers and Arm-PCR of CDR3 regions. TCRdb re-derived calls from the multiplex PCR reads in MiXCR, one entry per CDR3 protein. This table holds 500,000 to 700,000 distinct CDR3 sequences, approximately 15% found once. This same sample was also taken into another study, of T cells in Graves' hyperthyroidism and ophthalmopathy.

Sequencing used peripheral blood mononuclear cells (PBMCs), obtained at new diagnosis, from a patient treated with antithyroid drugs. These receptor sequences come from a woman aged 25 to 39 with Graves disease.

The gene calls are TRBV3-1 and TRBJ2-5; maybe TRBD2 (6 bases). The closer fit of TRBJ2-1 to the DNA end suggests the J call may be wrong. Germline V gives CDR1 LGHDT, CDR2 YNNKEL (reference sequence). The CDR3 totals 17 residues. In DNA, the CDR3 is TGTGCCAGCAGCCCTTCAGGACTACGGCTGTACCCCAATGAGCAGTTCTTC. This translates into CASSPSGLRLYPNEQFF.

This clonotype was counted only a few times. The chain has TRBV2 and TRBJ1-5; tentative D call: TRBD1 (5 bases). Germline CDR1 SNHLY, CDR2 FYNNEI. The CDR3 length is 13 residues. Trimming removed 8 bases from V and 3 bases from J, with 11 bases in between. The CDR3 here is CASGQDTNQPQHF. The CDR3 region has the DNA TGTGCCAGCGGTCAGGACACCAATCAGCCCCAGCATTTT.

In this sample, this clonotype turned up many times. The V gene is TRBV28, the J gene TRBJ1-6; D remains unclear. The V end lost 8 bases, the J end lost 6 bases, and 11 bases lay between the germline ends. CDR3 size: 13 residues. Germline CDR1 MDHEN, CDR2 SYDVKM. The CDR3 here is CASGIESNSPLHF. DNA for the CDR3: TGTGCCAGCGGCATTGAATCTAATTCACCCCTCCACTTT.

In its sample, this clonotype was seen many times. The genes are TRBV12-3 or TRBV12-4 and TRBJ2-1; 10 bases match TRBD1. The CDR3 has 12 residues. The V gene end was trimmed by 6 bases and the J gene end by 7 bases; junction bases not matched to a gene: 0. This CDR3 is CASRDRGNEQFF. Here the CDR3 DNA reads TGTGCCAGCAGGGACAGGGGGAATGAGCAGTTCTTC.

This clonotype was seen a few times. The chain recombines TRBV20-1 with TRBJ2-3, with TRBD1 identical over 9 bases. Germline-derived CDR1 and CDR2 are DFQATT and SNEGSKA (reference sequence). Losses at the gene ends were 4 bases for V and 3 bases for J; bases not matched to a gene: 11. The CDR3 sequence is 16 residues long. The DNA of the CDR3 is TGCAGTGCTACCAATCCGGGACAGGGATCGACAGATACGCAGTATTTT. Its protein is CSATNPGQGSTDTQYF.

V and J are TRBV11-2 and TRBJ2-1; the match to TRBD2 covers 16 bases. V was clipped by 5 bases and J by 6 bases; unmatched bases: 19. The germline V gene encodes CDR1 SGHAT and CDR2 FQNNGV. The CDR3 extends over 21 amino acids. The CDR3 DNA reads as TGTGCCAGCAGCAAAACCCTGGGACTAGCGGGAGGGCCGGGTCAGGCCAATGAGCAGTTCTTC. It is translated as CASSKTLGLAGGPGQANEQFF.

This chain links TRBV7-9 with TRBJ2-3; 7 nucleotides match TRBD2. This CDR3 comprises 14 residues. The ends lost 5 bases at V and 5 bases at J; junction bases unmatched: 7. In germline, CDR1 is SEHNR, CDR2 FQNEAQ (reference sequence). The CDR3 DNA follows: TGTGCCAGCAGCCTAGGGCGGGAGTTAGATACGCAGTATTTT. Its protein product is CASSLGRELDTQYF.

This clonotype showed up many times. The chain carries TRBV28 and TRBJ1-2, with D unclear. Germline V gives CDR1 MDHEN, CDR2 SYDVKM. V shed 3 bases and J shed 9 bases, with 11 bases lying between them. The CDR3 is 12 amino acids. DNA for the CDR3: TGTGCCAGCAGTTTGGTTCAGGCGCGCTACACCTTC. Encoded protein: CASSLVQARYTF.

A remark on this clonotype: Sequence at one end of the junction differs from germline and may be a read error. This chain connects TRBV13 to TRBJ1-2; 7 bases are a match to TRBD1. CDR3 length equals 16 residues. The germline V gene has CDR1 PRHDT and CDR2 FYEKMQ (reference sequence). CDR3 sequence reads: CASSQDIGDRPYGYTF. The CDR3 DNA reads as TGCGCCAGCAGCCAAGATATCGGGGACAGACCTTATGGCTACACCTTC.

V gene TRBV30 combines with J gene TRBJ1-1, with D possibly matching TRBD1 (6 bases). The ends were cut back, 2 bases at V and 0 bases at J, with 13 bases in the middle. Germline-derived CDR1 and CDR2 are GTSNPN and SVGIG (reference sequence). This CDR3 is 15 amino acids long. Here the CDR3 reads CAWSRPGHMNTEAFF. The CDR3 region has the DNA TGTGCCTGGAGTAGACCGGGACATATGAACACTGAAGCTTTCTTT. Full variable domain (outside the CDR3, taken from reference TRBV30 and TRBJ1-1): SQTIHQWPATLVQPVGSPLSLECTVEGTSNPNLYWYRQAAGRGLQLLFYSVGIGQISSEVPQNLSASRPQDRQFILSSKKLLLSDSGFYLCAWSRPGHMNTEAFFGQGTRLTVV.

The rearrangement uses TRBV28 and TRBJ2-6, with D possibly called TRBD1 or TRBD2 (5 bases each). The V end lost 5 bases, the J end lost 0 bases, and 14 bases lay between the germline ends. The CDR3 sequence is 17 residues long. In germline, CDR1 is MDHEN, CDR2 SYDVKM. The DNA of the CDR3 is TGTGCCAGCAGTCTCCGGGACGTCGGCTCTGGGGCCAACGTCCTGACTTTC. This sequence encodes CASSLRDVGSGANVLTF.

The table lists this clonotype with many counts. The chain employs TRBV5-1 and TRBJ2-2, with 8 bases identical to TRBD2. With 2 bases clipped from V and 4 bases from J, the junction kept 4 bases outside the gene matches. The germline gives CDR1 SGHRS, CDR2 YFSETQ. The CDR3 is 15 amino acids. The CDR3 nucleotides read TGCGCCAGCAGCTTCCTAGCGGGTATCACCGGGGAGCTGTTTTTT. It is translated as CASSFLAGITGELFF.